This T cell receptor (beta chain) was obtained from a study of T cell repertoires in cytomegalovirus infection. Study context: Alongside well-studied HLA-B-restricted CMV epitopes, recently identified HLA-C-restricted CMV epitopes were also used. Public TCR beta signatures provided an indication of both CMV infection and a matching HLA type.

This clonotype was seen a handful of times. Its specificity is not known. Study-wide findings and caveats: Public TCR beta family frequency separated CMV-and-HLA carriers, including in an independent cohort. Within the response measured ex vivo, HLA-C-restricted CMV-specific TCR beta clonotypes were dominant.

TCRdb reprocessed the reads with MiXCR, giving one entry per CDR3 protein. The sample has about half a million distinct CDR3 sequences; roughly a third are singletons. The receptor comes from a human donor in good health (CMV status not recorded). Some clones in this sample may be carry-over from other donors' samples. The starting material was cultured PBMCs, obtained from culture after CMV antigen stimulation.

Here the CDR3 reads CASSLLISGGNTGELFF. CDR3 nucleotides: TGTGCCAGCAGTTTGCTAATTAGCGGGGGGAACACCGGGGAGCTGTTTTTT. The chain links TRBV27 to TRBJ2-2; 9 positions match TRBD2. J lost 1 base, V lost 3 bases, and 6 bases had no gene match. CDR3 length: 17 amino acids. The germline V gene encodes CDR1 MNHEY and CDR2 SMNVEV (reference sequence).